A single sample gave rise to the 11 T cell receptor beta chains below, sequenced in a study of T cell responses to AZD1222 COVID-19 vaccine. Generated by immunoSEQ multiplex PCR, the TCRdb table keeps only in-frame clones and is missing some. The sample consists of roughly 110,000 clones, about 80% of them appearing once. The sample in question was peripheral blood, obtained on day 0 of AZD1222 vaccination. The receptors were sampled from an adult in good health.

This rearrangement joins TRBV5-1 to TRBJ2-3; D not certain. The ends were cut back, 4 bases at V and 0 bases at J, with 12 bases in the middle. CDR3 length: 15 amino acids. Germline lookup yields CDR1 SGHRS and CDR2 YFSETQ. CDR3 residues: CASSAYYTSTDTQYF. In DNA, the CDR3 is TGCGCCAGCAGCGCCTATTACACTAGCACAGATACGCAGTATTTT.

The chain recombines TRBV19 with TRBJ1-5; D is perhaps TRBD1 (5 bases). Germline CDR1 and CDR2: LNHDA and SQIVND (reference sequence). The germline V and J ends were trimmed by 9 bases and 7 bases, with 19 bases remaining between them. CDR3 length equals 14 residues. CDR3 residues: CASAGPTVKQPQHF. The CDR3 DNA reads TGTGCCAGCGCAGGCCCGACAGTGAAGCAGCCCCAGCATTTT.

This clone appeared a few times. V gene TRBV7-2 combines with J gene TRBJ1-6; D is unclear. V was clipped by 2 bases and J by 14 bases, with 13 bases between them. The CDR3 is made up of 13 amino acids. Germline lookup yields CDR1 SGHTA and CDR2 FQGNSA. The CDR3 sequence: CASSLPSQPTLHF. DNA of the CDR3: TGTGCCAGCAGCTTACCCTCCCAACCCACCCTCCACTTT.

The chain combines TRBV15 with TRBJ2-7, with D possibly matching TRBD1 (5 bases). This CDR3 has 16 residues. Trimming shortened V by 3 bases and J by 0 bases, and 15 bases separated the two germline ends. The V gene's germline CDR1 is LNHNV and CDR2 YYDKDF (reference sequence). CDR3 sequence: CATSSQAWGSSYEQYF. CDR3 DNA: TGTGCCACCAGCAGTCAAGCGTGGGGCAGCTCCTACGAGCAGTACTTC.

The chain uses TRBV3-1 (or the pseudogene TRBV3-2) and TRBJ1-5, with no clear D. V was cut by 6 bases and J by 5 bases, with 8 bases left in between. The germline V gene has CDR1 LGHDT and CDR2 YNNKEL (reference sequence). The CDR3 consists of 12 residues. This CDR3 is CASRYGDQPQHF. CDR3 nucleotide sequence: TGTGCCAGCAGGTACGGGGATCAGCCCCAGCATTTT.

The rearrangement joins TRBV3-1 (or the pseudogene TRBV3-2) to TRBJ2-1; TRBD2 matches at 8 bases. CDR3 length equals 17 residues. Germline-derived CDR1 and CDR2 are LGHDT and YNNKEL (reference sequence). V shed 4 bases and J 2 bases; nucleotides not matched to a gene: 10. CDR3 loop: CASSLNPSGGPYNEQFF. The CDR3 region has the DNA TGTGCCAGCAGCCTAAATCCGTCGGGAGGGCCCTACAATGAGCAGTTCTTC.

Only one count was recorded for this clone. J is TRBJ1-5 and V is TRBV6-6; TRBD1 agrees at 8 bases. Unmatched junction bases numbered 6, after V lost 6 bases and J lost 2 bases. Per germline, CDR1 MNHNY and CDR2 SVGAGI (reference sequence). CDR3 length: 15 amino acids. CDR3 amino acids: CASSPPGGGNQPQHF. DNA for the CDR3: TGTGCCAGCAGCCCCCCAGGGGGCGGCAATCAGCCCCAGCATTTT.

The genes are TRBV7-2 and TRBJ2-3; maybe TRBD2 (6 bases). Trimming removed 5 bases at V and 2 bases at J, with 11 bases between. CDR1 is SGHTA, CDR2 FQGNSA, per germline. This CDR3 is built from 14 residues. This chain's CDR3 is CASSPRDFTDTQYF. For the CDR3, the DNA is TGTGCCAGCAGCCCTCGGGACTTCACAGATACGCAGTATTTT.

CDR3 amino acids: CASSLFTQSAGELFF. The CDR3 DNA sequence: TGTGCCAGCAGCTTATTCACACAATCCGCCGGGGAGCTGTTTTTT. The chain couples TRBV7-2 to TRBJ2-2; the D is unclear. The germline V and J ends were trimmed by 2 bases and 6 bases, with 13 bases remaining between them. The CDR3 sequence is 15 residues long. The germline V gene encodes CDR1 SGHTA and CDR2 FQGNSA.

The chain couples TRBV5-1 to TRBJ2-7; maybe TRBD2 (5 bases). The germline V and J ends were trimmed by 1 base and 7 bases, with 6 bases remaining between them. The CDR3 sequence is 11 residues long. The germline CDR1 and CDR2 sequences are SGHRS and YFSETQ. The CDR3 DNA reads TGCGCCAGCAGCTTGCGGGGTGAGCAGTACTTC. It translates to CASSLRGEQYF.

As concerns this clone: Sequence at one end of the junction differs from germline and may be a read error. The chain combines TRBV30 with TRBJ1-6, with unresolved D. Germline V gene lookup returns CDR1 GTSNPN and CDR2 SVGIG (reference sequence). The CDR3 has 13 amino acids. CDR3 sequence (DNA): TGTGCCTGGAGAGGACCCAATAATTCGCCCCTCCACTTT. This encodes CAWRGPNNSPLHF.